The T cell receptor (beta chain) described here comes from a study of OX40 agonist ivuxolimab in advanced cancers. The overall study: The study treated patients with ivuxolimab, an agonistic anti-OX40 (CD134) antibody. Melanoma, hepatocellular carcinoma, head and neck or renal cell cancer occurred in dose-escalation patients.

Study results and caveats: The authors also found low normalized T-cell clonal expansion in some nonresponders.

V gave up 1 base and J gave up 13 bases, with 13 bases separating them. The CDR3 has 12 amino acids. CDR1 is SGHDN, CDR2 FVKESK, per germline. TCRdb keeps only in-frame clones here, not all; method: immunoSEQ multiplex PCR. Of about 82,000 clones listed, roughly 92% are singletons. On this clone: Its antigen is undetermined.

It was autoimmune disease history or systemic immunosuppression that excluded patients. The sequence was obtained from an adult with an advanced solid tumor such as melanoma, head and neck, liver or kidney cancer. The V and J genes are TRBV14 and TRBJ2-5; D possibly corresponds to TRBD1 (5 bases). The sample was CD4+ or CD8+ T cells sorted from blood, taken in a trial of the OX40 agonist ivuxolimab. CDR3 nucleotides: TGTGCCAGCAGCCAAGTGCAGGGCCCTCCGTACTTC. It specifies CASSQVQGPPYF.